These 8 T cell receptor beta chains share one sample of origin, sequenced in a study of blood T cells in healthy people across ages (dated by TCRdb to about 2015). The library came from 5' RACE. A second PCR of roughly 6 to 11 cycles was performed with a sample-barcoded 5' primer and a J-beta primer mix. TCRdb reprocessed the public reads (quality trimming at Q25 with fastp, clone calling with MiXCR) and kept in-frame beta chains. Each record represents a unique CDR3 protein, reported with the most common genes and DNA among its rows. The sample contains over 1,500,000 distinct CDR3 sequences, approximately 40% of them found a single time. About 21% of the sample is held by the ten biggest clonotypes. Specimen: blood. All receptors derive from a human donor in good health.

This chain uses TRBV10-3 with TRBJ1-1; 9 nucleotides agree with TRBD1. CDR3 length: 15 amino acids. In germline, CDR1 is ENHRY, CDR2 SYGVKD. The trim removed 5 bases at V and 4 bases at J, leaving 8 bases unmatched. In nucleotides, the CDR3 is TGTGCCATCAGTACAGGGGGCGTTTTGGTCACTGAAGCTTTCTTT. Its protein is CAISTGGVLVTEAFF.

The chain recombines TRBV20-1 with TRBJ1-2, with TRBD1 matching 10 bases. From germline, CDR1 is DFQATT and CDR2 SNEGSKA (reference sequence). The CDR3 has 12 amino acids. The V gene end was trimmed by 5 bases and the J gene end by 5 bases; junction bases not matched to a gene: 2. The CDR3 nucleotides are TGCAGTGCTGGACAGGGGGAATATGGCTACACCTTC. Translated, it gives CSAGQGEYGYTF.

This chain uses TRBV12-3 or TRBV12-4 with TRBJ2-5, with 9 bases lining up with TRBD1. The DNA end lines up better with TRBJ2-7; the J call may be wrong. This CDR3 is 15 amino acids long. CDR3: CASSLRPGTGLEQYF. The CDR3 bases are TGTGCCAGCAGTTTACGTCCCGGGACAGGGCTCGAGCAGTACTTC.

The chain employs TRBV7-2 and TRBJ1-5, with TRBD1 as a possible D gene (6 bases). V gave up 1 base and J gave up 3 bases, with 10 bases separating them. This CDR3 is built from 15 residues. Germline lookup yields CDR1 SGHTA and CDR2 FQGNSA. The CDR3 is CASSLEGHFNQPQHF. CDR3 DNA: TGTGCCAGCAGCTTAGAGGGACACTTCAATCAGCCCCAGCATTTT.

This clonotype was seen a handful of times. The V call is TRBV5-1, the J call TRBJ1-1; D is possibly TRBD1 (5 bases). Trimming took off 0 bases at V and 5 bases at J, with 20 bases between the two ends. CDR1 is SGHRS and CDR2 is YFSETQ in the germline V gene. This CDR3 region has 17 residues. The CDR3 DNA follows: TGCGCCAGCAGCTTGGGGATTGGGGCAGGGAGTAGGACTGAAGCTTTCTTT. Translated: CASSLGIGAGSRTEAFF.

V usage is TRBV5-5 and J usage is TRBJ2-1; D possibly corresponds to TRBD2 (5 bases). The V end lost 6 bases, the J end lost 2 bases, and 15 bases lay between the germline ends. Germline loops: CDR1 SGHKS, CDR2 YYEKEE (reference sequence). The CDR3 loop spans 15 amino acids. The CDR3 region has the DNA TGTGCCAGCACCCGGACCCGGGAACCCTACAATGAGCAGTTCTTC. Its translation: CASTRTREPYNEQFF.

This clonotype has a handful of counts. CDR3 DNA: TGTGCCAGCAGCTCGGGACTAGCGGGGGTCCTCACAGATACGCAGTATTTT. It encodes CASSSGLAGVLTDTQYF. The chain has TRBV7-3 and TRBJ2-3; 14 bases fit TRBD2. This CDR3 has 17 amino acids. Germline values: CDR1 SGHTA, CDR2 FQGTGA. Losses at the gene ends were 4 bases for V and 2 bases for J; bases not matched to a gene: 5.

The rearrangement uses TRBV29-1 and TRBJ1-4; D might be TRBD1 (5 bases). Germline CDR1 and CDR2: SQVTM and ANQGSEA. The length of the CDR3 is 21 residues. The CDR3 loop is CRRSTSIHVRGAELTNEKLFF. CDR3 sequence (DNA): TGCAGAAGATCTACGTCCATCCATGTGAGGGGAGCCGAACTAACTAATGAAAAACTGTTTTTT.